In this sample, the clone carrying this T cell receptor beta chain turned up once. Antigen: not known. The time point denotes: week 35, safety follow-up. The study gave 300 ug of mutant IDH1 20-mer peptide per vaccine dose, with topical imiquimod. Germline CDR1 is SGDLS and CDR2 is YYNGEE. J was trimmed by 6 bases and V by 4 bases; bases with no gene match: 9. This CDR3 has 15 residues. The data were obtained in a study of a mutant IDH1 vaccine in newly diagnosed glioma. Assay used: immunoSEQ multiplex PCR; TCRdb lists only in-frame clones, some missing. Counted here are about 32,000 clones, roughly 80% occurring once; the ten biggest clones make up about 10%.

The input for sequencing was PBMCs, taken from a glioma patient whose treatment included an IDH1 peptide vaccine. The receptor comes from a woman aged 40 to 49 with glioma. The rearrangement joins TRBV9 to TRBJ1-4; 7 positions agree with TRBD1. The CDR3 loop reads CASSPSGQVHEKLFF. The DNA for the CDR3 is TGTGCCAGCAGCCCCAGCGGACAGGTCCATGAAAAACTGTTTTTT.